These T cell receptor beta chains were read from a single sample in a study of cytomegalovirus exposure and HLA in healthy donors. This table comes from immunoSEQ multiplex PCR, and its TCRdb copy is limited to in-frame clones, with some not included. The sample includes 210,000 or so clones, 76% of them seen just once. The sequencing input was PBMCs. The receptors here all came from a man younger than 35 in good health and CMV-seronegative. Both conserved end residues are part of each CDR3. Each record gives: V gene, J gene, clone size, D gene, CDR3 DNA, CDR3 protein. The D gene is left open where the match is weak. Rows may omit the clone size; those that give it use once, few, many or a size class.

v_gene: TRBV7-9
j_gene: TRBJ2-4
abundance: NA
d_gene: NA
CDR3nt: TGTTCCAGCAGCTATGGGGGCATCAAAAACATTCAGTACTTC
CDR3aa: CSSSYGGIKNIQYF

v_gene: TRBV7-2
j_gene: TRBJ1-5
abundance: NA
d_gene: NA
CDR3nt: TGTGCCAGCAGCACGGACGGCGGGCAGCCCCAGCATTTT
CDR3aa: CASSTDGGQPQHF

v_gene: TRBV6-1
j_gene: TRBJ2-7
abundance: NA
d_gene: NA
CDR3nt: TGTGCCAGCAACAGCGGTGGATACGAGCAGTACTTC
CDR3aa: CASNSGGYEQYF

v_gene: TRBV5-6
j_gene: TRBJ1-5
abundance: NA
d_gene: NA
CDR3nt: TGTGCCAGCAGCAGAAGGAACAACCCCGGGAGGCAGCCCCAGCATTTT
CDR3aa: CASSRRNNPGRQPQHF

v_gene: TRBV19
j_gene: TRBJ1-1
abundance: NA
d_gene: TRBD1
CDR3nt: TGTGCCAGTAGTCCGGGACAGGGATGGACTGAAGCTTTCTTT
CDR3aa: CASSPGQGWTEAFF

v_gene: TRBV11-2
j_gene: TRBJ2-3
abundance: once
d_gene: NA
CDR3nt: TGTGCCAGCAGGGATCTTCCACTAGTTCGGGGAGACACAGATACGCAGTATTTT
CDR3aa: CASRDLPLVRGDTDTQYF

v_gene: TRBV30
j_gene: TRBJ2-5
abundance: NA
d_gene: TRBD2
CDR3nt: TGTGCCTGGAGTCAGGGGCTAGCGGGAGAAACGGAGACCCAGTACTTC
CDR3aa: CAWSQGLAGETETQYF

v_gene: TRBV29-1
j_gene: TRBJ2-2
abundance: NA
d_gene: NA
CDR3nt: TGCAGCGTTGAAGCTAGGGGGGAGCTGTTTTTT
CDR3aa: CSVEARGELFF

v_gene: TRBV29-1
j_gene: TRBJ1-2
abundance: NA
d_gene: NA
CDR3nt: TGCAGCGTCGGTCGGATTGGACAGACCTATGGCTACACCTTC
CDR3aa: CSVGRIGQTYGYTF

v_gene: TRBV28
j_gene: TRBJ1-1
abundance: NA
d_gene: TRBD1
CDR3nt: TGTGCCAGCAGCTACTCTTCCACAGGGGGCGTCACTGAAGCTTTCTTT
CDR3aa: CASSYSSTGGVTEAFF

v_gene: TRBV15
j_gene: TRBJ1-4
abundance: NA
d_gene: NA
CDR3nt: TGTGCCACCAGCAGAGATAGACAGTCCTATAATGAAAAACTGTTTTTT
CDR3aa: CATSRDRQSYNEKLFF

v_gene: TRBV2
j_gene: TRBJ2-6
abundance: NA
d_gene: NA
CDR3nt: TGTGCCAGCACGAGGACAACGTCTTCTGGGGCCAACGTCCTGACTTTC
CDR3aa: CASTRTTSSGANVLTF

v_gene: TRBV10-1
j_gene: TRBJ2-2
abundance: NA
d_gene: TRBD2
CDR3nt: TGCGCCAGCAGTGAGTCGACCGGGGGGGATACCGGGGAGCTGTTTTTT
CDR3aa: CASSESTGGDTGELFF

v_gene: TRBV6-1
j_gene: TRBJ2-3
abundance: NA
d_gene: NA
CDR3nt: TGTGCCAGCAGCATTCAGGGGTTCGGGACAGATACGCAGTATTTT
CDR3aa: CASSIQGFGTDTQYF

v_gene: TRBV7-6
j_gene: TRBJ1-3
abundance: NA
d_gene: NA
CDR3nt: TGTGCCAGCAGCCCAGCGCTAGGGACACGAGGAAACACCATATATTTT
CDR3aa: CASSPALGTRGNTIYF

v_gene: TRBV5-1
j_gene: TRBJ2-1
abundance: NA
d_gene: TRBD2
CDR3nt: TGCGCCAGCAGCTTGATGTCTAGCGGGAGGGATGAGCAGTTCTTC
CDR3aa: CASSLMSSGRDEQFF

v_gene: TRBV18
j_gene: TRBJ1-1
abundance: NA
d_gene: NA
CDR3nt: TGTGCCAGCTCACCTGGTCAGTACACTGAAGCTTTCTTT
CDR3aa: CASSPGQYTEAFF

v_gene: TRBV5-1
j_gene: TRBJ1-1
abundance: NA
d_gene: TRBD1
CDR3nt: TGCGCCAGCAGGCCCGGGACAGGGAGTGTCGGCACTGAAGCTTTCTTT
CDR3aa: CASRPGTGSVGTEAFF

v_gene: TRBV14
j_gene: TRBJ2-7
abundance: NA
d_gene: TRBD2
CDR3nt: TGTGCCAGCAGCCATGGGGGGGTCTGGACCGAGCAGTACTTC
CDR3aa: CASSHGGVWTEQYF

v_gene: TRBV19
j_gene: TRBJ2-7
abundance: NA
d_gene: TRBD1
CDR3nt: TGTGCCAGTAGTAAGGCGGGACAGGGATACGAGCAGTACTTC
CDR3aa: CASSKAGQGYEQYF

v_gene: TRBV9
j_gene: TRBJ2-3
abundance: NA
d_gene: TRBD2
CDR3nt: TGTGCCAGCAGCGCTCTAGCGGGAGGGATTGCAGATACGCAGTATTTT
CDR3aa: CASSALAGGIADTQYF

v_gene: TRBV19
j_gene: TRBJ2-3
abundance: NA
d_gene: TRBD2
CDR3nt: TGTGCCAGTAGTTCAGCGGGAGTACCAGATACGCAGTATTTT
CDR3aa: CASSSAGVPDTQYF

v_gene: TRBV7-9
j_gene: TRBJ2-7
abundance: NA
d_gene: TRBD2
CDR3nt: TGTGCCAGCAGCTTAAGTGGGGAGGGCTACGAGCAGTACTTC
CDR3aa: CASSLSGEGYEQYF

v_gene: TRBV28
j_gene: TRBJ2-7
abundance: NA
d_gene: NA
CDR3nt: TGTGCCAGCAGATCCTTCTCGAGCTCCTACGAGCAGTACTTC
CDR3aa: CASRSFSSSYEQYF

v_gene: TRBV10-3
j_gene: TRBJ2-2
abundance: NA
d_gene: TRBD2
CDR3nt: TGTGCCATCAGTCGGACTAGCGGGACGAACACCGGGGAGCTGTTTTTT
CDR3aa: CAISRTSGTNTGELFF

v_gene: TRBV4-1
j_gene: TRBJ2-3
abundance: NA
d_gene: TRBD1
CDR3nt: TGCGCCAGCAGCTCACGGCCGGGACAGGGGGCCACAGATACGCAGTATTTT
CDR3aa: CASSSRPGQGATDTQYF

v_gene: TRBV5-1
j_gene: TRBJ2-1
abundance: NA
d_gene: TRBD2
CDR3nt: TGCGCCAGCAGCACGACTAGCGGGAGCGGGGGCAATGAGCAGTTCTTC
CDR3aa: CASSTTSGSGGNEQFF

v_gene: TRBV19
j_gene: TRBJ1-2
abundance: NA
d_gene: NA
CDR3nt: TGTGCCAGTAGTATTGCACGGGATGGCTACACCTTC
CDR3aa: CASSIARDGYTF

v_gene: TRBV7-3
j_gene: TRBJ2-1
abundance: NA
d_gene: NA
CDR3nt: TGTGCCAGCAGCTTAACTAGCGGCTACAATGAGCAGTTCTTC
CDR3aa: CASSLTSGYNEQFF

v_gene: TRBV28
j_gene: TRBJ2-7
abundance: NA
d_gene: TRBD1
CDR3nt: TGTGCCAGCAGTCTGTCAGGGACAGGGTACGAGCAGTACTTC
CDR3aa: CASSLSGTGYEQYF

v_gene: TRBV5-1
j_gene: TRBJ2-3
abundance: few
d_gene: NA
CDR3nt: TGCGCCAGCAGCCTCGGGCTACAGGGCCTCACAGATACGCAGTATTTT
CDR3aa: CASSLGLQGLTDTQYF

v_gene: TRBV18
j_gene: TRBJ2-1
abundance: NA
d_gene: NA
CDR3nt: TGTGCCAGCTCACCACCTCAGGGCAATGAGCAGTTCTTC
CDR3aa: CASSPPQGNEQFF

v_gene: TRBV5-6
j_gene: TRBJ2-1
abundance: once
d_gene: TRBD2
CDR3nt: TGTGCCAGCAGCTTCGAGGCGGGAGGGGAATACAATGAGCAGTTCTTC
CDR3aa: CASSFEAGGEYNEQFF

v_gene: TRBV4-2
j_gene: TRBJ2-7
abundance: NA
d_gene: NA
CDR3nt: TGTGCCAGCAGCCCCCTCATAGACAGTTACGAGCAGTACTTC
CDR3aa: CASSPLIDSYEQYF

v_gene: TRBV5-6
j_gene: TRBJ2-5
abundance: NA
d_gene: TRBD2
CDR3nt: TGTGCCAGCAGCCTTACTAGCGGGGGACAAGAGACCCAGTACTTC
CDR3aa: CASSLTSGGQETQYF

v_gene: TRBV30
j_gene: TRBJ2-1
abundance: NA
d_gene: TRBD2
CDR3nt: TGTGCCTGGAGTGTAGACAGCGGGAGAGTCGATGAGCAGTTCTTC
CDR3aa: CAWSVDSGRVDEQFF

v_gene: TRBV28
j_gene: TRBJ2-5
abundance: NA
d_gene: TRBD2
CDR3nt: TGTGCCAGCAGTTTACTAGCGGGAGTTTGGGAGCAGTACTTC
CDR3aa: CASSLLAGVWEQYF

v_gene: TRBV10-2
j_gene: TRBJ2-4
abundance: few
d_gene: TRBD2
CDR3nt: TGCGCCAGCCAGCGGGGGGCCAAAAACATTCAGTACTTC
CDR3aa: CASQRGAKNIQYF